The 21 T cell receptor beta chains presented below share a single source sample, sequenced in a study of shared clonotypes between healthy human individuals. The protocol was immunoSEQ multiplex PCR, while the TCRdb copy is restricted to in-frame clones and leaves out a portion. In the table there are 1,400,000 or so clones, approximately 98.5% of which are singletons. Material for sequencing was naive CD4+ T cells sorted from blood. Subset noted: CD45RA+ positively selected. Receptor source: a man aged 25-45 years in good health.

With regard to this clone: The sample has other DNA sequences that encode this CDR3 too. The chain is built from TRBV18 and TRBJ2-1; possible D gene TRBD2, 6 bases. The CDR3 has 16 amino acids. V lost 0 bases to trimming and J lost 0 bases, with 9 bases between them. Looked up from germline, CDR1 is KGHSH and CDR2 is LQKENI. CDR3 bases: TGTGCCAGCTCACCACCGTCCGGGGGCTCCTACAATGAGCAGTTCTTC. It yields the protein CASSPPSGGSYNEQFF.

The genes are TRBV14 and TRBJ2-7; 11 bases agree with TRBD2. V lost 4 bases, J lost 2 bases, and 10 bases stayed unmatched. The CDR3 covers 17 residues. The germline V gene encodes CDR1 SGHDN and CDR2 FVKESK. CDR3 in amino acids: CASSPLITSGGTYEQYF. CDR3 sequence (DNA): TGTGCCAGCAGCCCCTTAATTACTAGCGGGGGCACCTACGAGCAGTACTTC.

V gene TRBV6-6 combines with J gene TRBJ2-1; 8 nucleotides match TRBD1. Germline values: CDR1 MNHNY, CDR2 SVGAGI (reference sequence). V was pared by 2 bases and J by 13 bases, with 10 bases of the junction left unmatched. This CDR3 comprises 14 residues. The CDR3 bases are TGTGCCAGCAGTTACGCGACAGGGACAGGTTCACAGTTCTTC. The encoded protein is CASSYATGTGSQFF.

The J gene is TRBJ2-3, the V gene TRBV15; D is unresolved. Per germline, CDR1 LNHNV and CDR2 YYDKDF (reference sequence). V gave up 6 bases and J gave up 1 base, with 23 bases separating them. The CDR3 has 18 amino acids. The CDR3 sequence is CATSGLILRPSGTDTQYF. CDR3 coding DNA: TGTGCCACCAGTGGGTTAATACTGAGGCCCAGTGGCACAGATACGCAGTATTTT.

CDR3 residues: CASSVGLAGSTDTQYF. The CDR3 region has the DNA TGCGCCAGCAGTGTAGGACTAGCGGGGAGCACAGATACGCAGTATTTT. This rearrangement joins TRBV10-1 to TRBJ2-3; TRBD2 aligns across 12 bases. The germline CDR1 and CDR2 sequences are WNHNN and SYGVQD (reference sequence). Germline trimming cut 4 bases from V and 0 bases from J; bases unmatched to any gene: 2. The CDR3 contains 16 residues.

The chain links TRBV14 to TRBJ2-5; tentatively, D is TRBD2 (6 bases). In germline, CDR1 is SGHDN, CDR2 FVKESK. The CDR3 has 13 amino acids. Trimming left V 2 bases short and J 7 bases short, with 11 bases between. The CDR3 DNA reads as TGTGCCAGCAGCCAATATCCCGGGGGGACCCAGTACTTC. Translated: CASSQYPGGTQYF.

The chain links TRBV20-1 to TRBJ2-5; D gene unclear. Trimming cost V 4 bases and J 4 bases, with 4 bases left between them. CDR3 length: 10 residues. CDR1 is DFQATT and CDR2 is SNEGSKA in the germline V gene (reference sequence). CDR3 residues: CSATIETQYF. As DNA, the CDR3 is TGCAGTGCTACCATAGAGACCCAGTACTTC.

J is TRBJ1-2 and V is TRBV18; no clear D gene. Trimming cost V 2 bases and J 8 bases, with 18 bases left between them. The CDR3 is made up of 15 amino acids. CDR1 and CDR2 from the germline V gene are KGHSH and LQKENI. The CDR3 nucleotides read TGTGCCAGCTCACCAACTGGCAGGACCCTCCGGGGCTACACCTTC. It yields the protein CASSPTGRTLRGYTF.

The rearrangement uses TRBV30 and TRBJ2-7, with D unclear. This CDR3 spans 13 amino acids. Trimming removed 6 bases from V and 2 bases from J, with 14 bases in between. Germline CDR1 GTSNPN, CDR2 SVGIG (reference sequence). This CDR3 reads CACSQGMTYEQYF. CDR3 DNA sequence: TGTGCCTGTTCTCAAGGGATGACCTACGAGCAGTACTTC.

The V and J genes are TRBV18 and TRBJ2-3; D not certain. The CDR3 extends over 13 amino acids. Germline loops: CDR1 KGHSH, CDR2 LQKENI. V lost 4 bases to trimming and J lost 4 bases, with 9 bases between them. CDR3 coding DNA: TGTGCCAGCTCACGGCCGGTTGCAGATACGCAGTATTTT. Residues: CASSRPVADTQYF.

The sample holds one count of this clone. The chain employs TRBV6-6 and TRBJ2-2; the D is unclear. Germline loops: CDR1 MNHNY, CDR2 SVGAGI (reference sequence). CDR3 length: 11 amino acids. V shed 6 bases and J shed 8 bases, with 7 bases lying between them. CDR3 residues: CASSNGGELFF. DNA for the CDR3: TGTGCCAGCAGCAACGGGGGGGAGCTGTTTTTT.

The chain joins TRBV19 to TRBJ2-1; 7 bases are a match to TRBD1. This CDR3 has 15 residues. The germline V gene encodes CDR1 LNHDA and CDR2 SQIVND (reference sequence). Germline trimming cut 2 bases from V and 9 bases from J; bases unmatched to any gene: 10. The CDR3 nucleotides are TGTGCCAGTAGTATATCGGCAGGGGGTCAGGGTGAGCAGTTCTTC. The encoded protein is CASSISAGGQGEQFF.

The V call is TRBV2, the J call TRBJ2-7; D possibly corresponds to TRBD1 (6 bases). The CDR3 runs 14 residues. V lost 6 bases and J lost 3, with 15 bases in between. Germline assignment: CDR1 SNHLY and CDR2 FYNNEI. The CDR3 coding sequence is TGTGCCAGCAGCCCGGACAGTTGGAGCTACGAGCAGTACTTC. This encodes CASSPDSWSYEQYF.

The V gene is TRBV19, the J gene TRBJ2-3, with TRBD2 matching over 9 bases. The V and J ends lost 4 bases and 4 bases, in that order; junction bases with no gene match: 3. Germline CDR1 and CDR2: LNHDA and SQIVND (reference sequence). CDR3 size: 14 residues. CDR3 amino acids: CASSTGLAADTQYF. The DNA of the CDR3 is TGTGCCAGTAGTACGGGACTAGCCGCAGATACGCAGTATTTT.

The CDR3 DNA sequence: TGTGCCAGCAGCGTAGCTGCTGACGATACGCAGTATTTT. Translating it yields CASSVAADDTQYF. V is TRBV9 and J is TRBJ2-3, with D uncertain. CDR1 and CDR2 (germline): SGDLS, YYNGEE. V was shortened by 0 bases and J by 6 bases, with 8 bases between the two germline ends. The CDR3 totals 13 residues.

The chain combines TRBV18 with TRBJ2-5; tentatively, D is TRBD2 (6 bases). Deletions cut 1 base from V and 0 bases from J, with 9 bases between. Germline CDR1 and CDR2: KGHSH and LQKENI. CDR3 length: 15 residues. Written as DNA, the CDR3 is TGTGCCAGCTCACCACTAGCGGAGTACCAAGAGACCCAGTACTTC. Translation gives CASSPLAEYQETQYF.

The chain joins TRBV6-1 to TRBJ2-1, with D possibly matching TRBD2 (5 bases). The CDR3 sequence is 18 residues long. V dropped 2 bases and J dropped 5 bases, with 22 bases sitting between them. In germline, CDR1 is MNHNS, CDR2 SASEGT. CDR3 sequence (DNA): TGTGCCAGCAGTGAACCTCGAGGGCGCGGCGGCCCGAACAATGAGCAGTTCTTC. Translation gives CASSEPRGRGGPNNEQFF.

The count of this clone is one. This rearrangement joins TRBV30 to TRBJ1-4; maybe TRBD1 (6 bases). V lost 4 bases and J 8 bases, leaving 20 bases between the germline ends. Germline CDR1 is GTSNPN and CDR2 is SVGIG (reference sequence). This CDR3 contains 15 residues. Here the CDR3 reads CAWKRGLGYEEKLFF. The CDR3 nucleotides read TGTGCCTGGAAGAGGGGGTTGGGTTACGAAGAAAAACTGTTTTTT.

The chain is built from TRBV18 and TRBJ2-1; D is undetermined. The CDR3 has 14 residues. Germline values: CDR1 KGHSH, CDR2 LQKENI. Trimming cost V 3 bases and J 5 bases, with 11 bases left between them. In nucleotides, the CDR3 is TGTGCCAGCTCACCTAGGGCCCTAGACAATGAGCAGTTCTTC. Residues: CASSPRALDNEQFF.

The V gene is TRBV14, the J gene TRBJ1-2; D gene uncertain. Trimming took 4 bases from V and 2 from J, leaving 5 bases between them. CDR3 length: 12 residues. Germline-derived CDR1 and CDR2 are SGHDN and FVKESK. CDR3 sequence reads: CASSLDNYGYTF. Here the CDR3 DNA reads TGTGCCAGCAGCCTCGACAACTATGGCTACACCTTC.

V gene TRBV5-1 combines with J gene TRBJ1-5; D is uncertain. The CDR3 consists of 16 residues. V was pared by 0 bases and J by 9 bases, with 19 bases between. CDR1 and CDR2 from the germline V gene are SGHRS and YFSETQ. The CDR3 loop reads CASSLGESGPSWPQHF. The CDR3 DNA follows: TGCGCCAGCAGCTTGGGGGAATCAGGCCCGAGTTGGCCCCAGCATTTT.